This TCR beta chain was obtained from a study of T cells in Graves' hyperthyroidism and ophthalmopathy. There were TCR beta CDR3 regions amplified from RNA transcripts. The TCR CDR3 first-round RT-PCR relied on the HTBI primer set. TCRdb re-called the multiplex PCR reads through MiXCR, storing one row per CDR3 protein. The table shows 300,000 to 450,000 distinct CDR3 sequences, with about 14% occurring only once. Trimming pared 6 bases from V and 2 bases from J, leaving 13 bases between. Germline CDR1 MNHNS, CDR2 SASEGT. The CDR3 sequence is 15 residues long. This sample holds PBMCs from roughly 10 ml fresh peripheral blood.

Sequencing used blood. The chain recombines TRBV6-1 with TRBJ2-2; D is unclear. This TCR was recovered from a man under 40 with Graves' hyperthyroidism that later progressed to Graves' ophthalmopathy. Here the CDR3 reads CASRDDKVNTGELFF. CDR3 DNA sequence: TGTGCCAGCAGGGACGACAAGGTAAACACCGGGGAGCTGTTTTTT.